These T cell receptor beta chains were read from a single sample in a study of T cells after posttransplantation cyclophosphamide. The data were produced by immunoSEQ multiplex PCR, yet TCRdb's version contains in-frame clones alone and is incomplete. This repertoire shows tens of thousands of clones, about nine tenths found once; its top ten account for 2% to 2.5%. This material consisted of PBMCs, taken 55 to 70 days after allogeneic stem cell transplant with posttransplant cyclophosphamide. These receptors were obtained from a male patient between 60 and 69 years old who received an allogeneic stem cell transplant from a related donor and was CMV-positive. Among the T cells, some may be from the graft donor. Both conserved end residues are part of each CDR3. A D gene is named only where the DNA matches it firmly. Part of the rows lack a size; the others show once, few, many or a class for expanded clones.

clone size	V gene	D gene	J gene	CDR3 protein	CDR3 DNA
-	TRBV21-1	-	TRBJ2-5	CASSNLGDQETQYF	TGTGCCAGCAGCAATCTAGGGGACCAAGAGACCCAGTACTTC
-	TRBV2	TRBD1	TRBJ1-4	CASSPDRGDEKLFF	TGTGCCAGCAGTCCGGACAGGGGCGATGAAAAACTGTTTTTT
-	TRBV2	TRBD2	TRBJ2-5	CASSEAHTSGVTQYF	TGTGCCAGCAGTGAAGCGCACACTAGCGGAGTGACCCAGTACTTC
once	TRBV19	TRBD1	TRBJ1-2	CASTRDRGFYSYGYTF	TGTGCCAGTACAAGGGACAGGGGGTTCTATTCGTATGGCTACACCTTC
-	TRBV30	TRBD2	TRBJ2-4	CAWSGGGENIQYF	TGTGCCTGGAGTGGCGGGGGTGAGAACATTCAGTACTTC
-	TRBV7-9	TRBD1	TRBJ1-1	CASSRTGVEAFF	TGTGCCAGCAGCCGCACAGGGGTGGAAGCTTTCTTT
-	TRBV29-1	-	TRBJ2-5	CSVEANRKETQYF	TGCAGCGTTGAAGCTAACAGGAAAGAGACCCAGTACTTC
few	TRBV4-1	-	TRBJ1-4	CASSQGILPGQLNEKLFF	TGCGCCAGCAGCCAAGGTATATTACCGGGACAACTTAATGAAAAACTGTTTTTT
-	TRBV2	-	TRBJ1-5	CASSEAHLGRAGQPQHF	TGTGCCAGCAGTGAAGCGCACTTGGGCAGGGCCGGTCAGCCCCAGCATTTT
-	TRBV19	-	TRBJ2-5	CASGWEETQYF	TGTGCCAGTGGCTGGGAGGAGACCCAGTACTTC
-	TRBV7-6	-	TRBJ2-5	CASSLKPPTSPETQYF	TGTGCCAGCAGCTTAAAACCCCCTACCTCACCGGAGACCCAGTACTTC
-	TRBV6-5	-	TRBJ1-2	CASRGSGGYTF	TGTGCCAGCAGGGGATCAGGGGGCTACACCTTC
-	TRBV2	-	TRBJ1-2	CASSEALNGYTF	TGTGCCAGCAGTGAAGCGCTAAATGGCTACACCTTC
once	TRBV28	TRBD2	TRBJ2-7	CASSLLAGGYEQYF	TGTGCCAGCAGTTTACTAGCGGGGGGGTACGAGCAGTACTTC
-	TRBV4-1	-	TRBJ2-1	CASSQLRGGASGGNEQFF	TGCGCCAGCAGCCAACTGAGGGGCGGGGCCTCCGGTGGCAATGAGCAGTTCTTC
-	TRBV13	TRBD1	TRBJ2-3	CASSQRQGWVDF	TGTGCCAGCAGCCAAAGACAGGGCTGGGTGGATTTT
-	TRBV5-1	-	TRBJ1-1	CASSPPQGMNTEAFF	TGCGCCAGCAGCCCTCCACAGGGAATGAACACTGAAGCTTTCTTT
-	TRBV2	-	TRBJ1-1	CASMEGNTEAFF	TGTGCCAGCATGGAGGGGAACACTGAAGCTTTCTTT
-	TRBV21-1	-	TRBJ1-1	CASSKVGTGIGAFF	-
-	TRBV5-5	-	TRBJ1-1	CASSLRGAEAFF	TGTGCCAGCAGCTTAAGGGGTGCTGAAGCTTTCTTT
-	TRBV5-1	TRBD1	TRBJ1-4	CASSLAGTGVEKLFF	TGCGCCAGCAGCTTGGCAGGGACAGGGGTTGAAAAACTGTTTTTT
few	TRBV5-6	TRBD1	TRBJ1-1	CASRVRDRPNTEAFF	TGTGCCAGCAGAGTACGGGACAGGCCTAACACTGAAGCTTTCTTT
-	TRBV4-2	TRBD2	TRBJ2-1	CASSSEAGRGDNEQFF	TGTGCCAGCAGCTCCGAAGCTGGGCGGGGGGATAATGAGCAGTTCTTC
-	TRBV11-2	-	TRBJ2-2	CASSSRVPSGELFF	TGTGCCAGCAGCTCCAGGGTTCCGAGCGGGGAGCTGTTTTTT
-	TRBV9	-	TRBJ1-6	CASSAEGYAYNSPLHF	TGTGCCAGCAGCGCCGAGGGTTACGCCTATAATTCACCCCTCCACTTT
-	TRBV5-1	-	TRBJ1-1	CASSFFLATVGNTEAFF	TGCGCCAGCAGCTTTTTTTTGGCGACAGTTGGGAACACTGAAGCTTTCTTT
-	TRBV2	TRBD1	TRBJ2-6	CASSGQGAIPGANVLTF	TGTGCCAGCAGTGGACAGGGGGCAATACCTGGGGCCAACGTCCTGACTTTC
-	TRBV11-2	TRBD1	TRBJ1-3	CASRALGTGAGNTIYF	TGTGCCAGCCGAGCGCTGGGGACAGGGGCCGGAAACACCATATATTTT
-	TRBV6-5	-	TRBJ1-2	CASSSSGTLRYGYTF	TGTGCCAGCAGTTCCTCAGGGACTTTACGCTATGGCTACACCTTC
-	TRBV27	-	TRBJ2-7	CASSWGLVGPRPGGRYEQYF	TGTGCCAGCAGTTGGGGACTTGTCGGGCCGAGACCAGGTGGTAGGTACGAGCAGTACTTC
-	TRBV6-5	-	TRBJ1-1	CAIRTPGTTEAFF	TGTGCCATCAGAACCCCGGGTACCACTGAAGCTTTCTTT
-	TRBV19	-	TRBJ2-1	CASSATGVEQFF	TGTGCCAGTAGCGCGACAGGCGTTGAGCAGTTCTTC
-	TRBV5-8	-	TRBJ2-3	CASSLDGRGPDTQYF	TGTGCCAGCAGCTTGGACGGGCGGGGTCCAGATACGCAGTATTTT
-	TRBV5-1	TRBD1	TRBJ1-5	CASSETGGRGQPQHF	TGCGCCAGCAGCGAAACAGGGGGACGGGGGCAGCCCCAGCATTTT
-	TRBV5-6	-	TRBJ1-1	CASSGRGDFENTEAFF	TGTGCCAGCAGCGGCCGGGGGGATTTTGAGAACACTGAAGCTTTCTTT
-	TRBV6-5	-	TRBJ2-7	CASWTPGAYEQYF	TGTGCCAGCTGGACACCTGGGGCTTACGAGCAGTACTTC
-	TRBV7-9	-	TRBJ1-2	CASSHPSPNYGYTF	TGTGCCAGCAGCCACCCGAGTCCTAACTATGGCTACACCTTC
once	TRBV5-5	TRBD1	TRBJ1-2	CASSFMDRENGYTF	TGTGCCAGCAGCTTCATGGACAGGGAAAATGGCTACACCTTC
-	TRBV6-1	-	TRBJ1-4	CASGSADPKLFF	TGTGCCAGCGGCTCAGCGGACCCAAAACTGTTTTTT
-	TRBV27	-	TRBJ1-6	CASSLGANYSPLHF	TGTGCCAGCAGTTTAGGAGCTAATTATTCACCCCTCCACTTT
-	TRBV27	TRBD1	TRBJ2-3	CASSQVGTGQYF	TGTGCCAGCAGCCAAGTGGGGACAGGGCAGTATTTT
-	TRBV2	TRBD1	TRBJ1-2	CASSSRDRERGANYGYTF	TGTGCCAGCAGCTCCCGGGACAGGGAGCGGGGGGCTAACTATGGCTACACCTTC
-	TRBV10-2	-	TRBJ1-2	CAGELYGYTF	TGCGCCGGGGAGCTTTATGGCTACACCTTC
-	TRBV7-9	-	TRBJ2-1	CASSSDYSYNEQFF	TGTGCCAGCAGCTCGGACTACTCCTACAATGAGCAGTTCTTC
-	TRBV11-2	TRBD2	TRBJ2-5	CASSSPGTSRTLGTQYF	TGTGCCAGCAGCTCACCCGGGACTAGCAGGACTTTAGGGACCCAGTACTTC
once	TRBV19	TRBD1	TRBJ2-2	CASSQSGQGAYGELFF	TGTGCCAGTAGTCAGTCGGGACAGGGGGCTTACGGGGAGCTGTTTTTT
once	TRBV19	TRBD2	TRBJ2-2	CASSIMRLAGANTGELFF	TGTGCCAGTAGTATAATGAGACTAGCGGGGGCGAACACCGGGGAGCTGTTTTTT
-	TRBV2	TRBD1	TRBJ2-3	CASTVDRAADTQYF	TGTGCCAGCACCGTGGACAGGGCCGCAGATACGCAGTATTTT
-	TRBV11-2	-	TRBJ2-6	CASSSPGWRTTLGANVLTF	TGTGCCAGCAGCTCTCCCGGGTGGCGCACCACTCTCGGGGCCAACGTCCTGACTTTC
-	TRBV7-6	-	TRBJ2-7	CASSLDSSGAYEQYF	TGTGCCAGCAGCTTAGATTCTTCTGGGGCCTACGAGCAGTACTTC
-	TRBV6-1	-	TRBJ1-4	CASSFGGDEKLFF	TGTGCCAGCAGTTTCGGGGGGGATGAAAAACTGTTTTTT